This T cell receptor beta chain emerged from a study of blood T cell repertoires in COVID-19. At the level of the study: T cells, B-cell-depleted T cells, or PBMCs supplied cDNA or gDNA.

Sequencing used immunoSEQ multiplex PCR; TCRdb keeps in-frame clones, though not all of them. Of 250,000 to 300,000 clones listed, about 86% were seen once; the top ten hold around 3%. This clone appeared a single time. CDR1 and CDR2 from the germline V gene are GTSNPN and SVGIG (reference sequence). The CDR3 extends over 15 amino acids. Trimming left V 7 bases short and J 3 bases short, with 20 bases between. The receptor comes from a woman aged 60-75 years with active or convalescent COVID-19. The chain uses TRBV30 and TRBJ2-3, with D maybe TRBD1 (6 bases). Sequenced sample: peripheral blood. CDR3 in amino acids: CAYTQGSPLTDTQYF. CDR3 DNA: TGTGCCTATACCCAGGGGTCCCCTTTAACAGATACGCAGTATTTT.